This T cell receptor beta chain was identified during a study of T cells after yellow fever vaccination. Study conclusions and caveats: Sorted repertoires could include abundant contaminating clonotypes from bulk cells. Weaker overall was a secondary response that nonetheless peaked faster, on day 5 versus 15. Most clones from primary vaccination were detected again post-booster (approximately 97% CD4, 70% to 90% CD8).

At least ten counts were recorded for this clonotype. The antigen remains unidentified. This CDR3 region has 12 residues. Trimming shortened V by 2 bases and J by 7 bases, and 8 bases separated the two germline ends. Germline CDR1 reads ENHRY; CDR2 reads SYGVKD. MiXCR was run by TCRdb on the 5' RACE reads, yielding one entry per CDR3 protein. The sample has 200,000 to 250,000 distinct CDR3 sequences, around 3.1% seen once. This TCR derives from a man between 18 and 29 years old who received the YFV17D yellow fever vaccine. This specimen was CD4+ T cells sorted from PBMCs, taken 10 days after the yellow fever booster vaccination. V gene TRBV10-3 combines with J gene TRBJ1-1; D is unresolved. This CDR3 is CAISEGGGEAFF. CDR3 sequence (DNA): TGTGCCATCAGTGAGGGAGGAGGTGAAGCTTTCTTT.